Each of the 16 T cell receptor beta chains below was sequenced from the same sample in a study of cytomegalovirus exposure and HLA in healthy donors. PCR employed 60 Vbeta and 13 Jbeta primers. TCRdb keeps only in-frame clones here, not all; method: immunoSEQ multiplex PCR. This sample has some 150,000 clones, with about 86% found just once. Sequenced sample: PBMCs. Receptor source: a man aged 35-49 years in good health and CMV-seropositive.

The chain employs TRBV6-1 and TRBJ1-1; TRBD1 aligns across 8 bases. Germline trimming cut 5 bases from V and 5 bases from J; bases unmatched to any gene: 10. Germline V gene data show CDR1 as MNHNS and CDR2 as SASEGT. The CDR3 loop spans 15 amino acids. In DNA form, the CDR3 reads TGTGCCAGCAGTCTCTCCGGGACAGGCTATACTGAAGCTTTCTTT. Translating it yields CASSLSGTGYTEAFF.

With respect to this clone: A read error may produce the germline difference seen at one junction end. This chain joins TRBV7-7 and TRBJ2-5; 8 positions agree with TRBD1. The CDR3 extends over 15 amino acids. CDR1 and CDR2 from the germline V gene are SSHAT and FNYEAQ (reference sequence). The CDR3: CASSLDRGVQETQYF. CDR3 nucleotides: TGTGCTAGCAGCTTAGACAGGGGAGTACAAGAGACCCAGTACTTC.

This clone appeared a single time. CDR3 nucleotide sequence: TGTGCCAGTAGTATATTTGGTCGAGTAGGCTACACCTTC. It codes for CASSIFGRVGYTF. The J gene is TRBJ1-2, the V gene TRBV19; D is undetermined. Germline V lookup: CDR1 LNHDA, CDR2 SQIVND (reference sequence). The ends were cut back, 2 bases at V and 8 bases at J, with 12 bases in the middle. The CDR3 is 13 amino acids.

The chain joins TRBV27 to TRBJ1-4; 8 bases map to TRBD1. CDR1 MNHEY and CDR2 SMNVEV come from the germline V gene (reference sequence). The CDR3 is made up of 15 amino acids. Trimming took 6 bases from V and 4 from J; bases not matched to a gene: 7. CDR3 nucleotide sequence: TGTGCCAGCAGCAGGACGGGACAGGATAATGAAAAACTGTTTTTT. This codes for CASSRTGQDNEKLFF.

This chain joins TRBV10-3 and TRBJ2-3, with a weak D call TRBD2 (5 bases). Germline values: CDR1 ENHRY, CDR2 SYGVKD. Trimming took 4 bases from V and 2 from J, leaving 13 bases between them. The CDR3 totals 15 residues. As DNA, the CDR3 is TGTGCCATCAGTGGGACTGTACAACACACAGATACGCAGTATTTT. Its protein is CAISGTVQHTDTQYF.

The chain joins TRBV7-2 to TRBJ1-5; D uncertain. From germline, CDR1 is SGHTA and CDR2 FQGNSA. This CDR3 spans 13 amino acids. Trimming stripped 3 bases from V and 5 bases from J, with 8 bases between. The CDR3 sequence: CASSLEFDQPQHF. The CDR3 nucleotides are TGTGCCAGCAGCTTGGAGTTTGATCAGCCCCAGCATTTT. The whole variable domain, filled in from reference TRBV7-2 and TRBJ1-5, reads GAGVSQSPSNKVTEKGKDVELRCDPISGHTALYWYRQSLGQGLEFLIYFQGNSAPDKSGLPSDRFSAERTGGSVSTLTIQRTQQEDSAVYLCASSLEFDQPQHFGDGTRLSIL.

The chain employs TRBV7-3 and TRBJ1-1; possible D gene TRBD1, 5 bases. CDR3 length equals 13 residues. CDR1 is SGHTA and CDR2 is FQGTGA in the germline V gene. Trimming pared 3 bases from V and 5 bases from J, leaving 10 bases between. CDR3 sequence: CASSFGDWTEAFF. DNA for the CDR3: TGTGCCAGCAGCTTTGGGGACTGGACTGAAGCTTTCTTT.

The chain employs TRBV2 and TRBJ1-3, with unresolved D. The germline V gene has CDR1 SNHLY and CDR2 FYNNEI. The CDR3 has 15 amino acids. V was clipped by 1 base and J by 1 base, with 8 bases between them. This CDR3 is CASSEEGGSGNTIYF. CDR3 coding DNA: TGTGCCAGCAGTGAAGAAGGAGGGTCTGGAAACACCATATATTTT.

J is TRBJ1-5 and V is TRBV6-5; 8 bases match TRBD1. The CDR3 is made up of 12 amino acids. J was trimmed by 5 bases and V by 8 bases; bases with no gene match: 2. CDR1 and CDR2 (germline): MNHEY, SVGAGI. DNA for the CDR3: TGTGCCAGCGGACAGGGCGATCAGCCCCAGCATTTT. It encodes CASGQGDQPQHF.

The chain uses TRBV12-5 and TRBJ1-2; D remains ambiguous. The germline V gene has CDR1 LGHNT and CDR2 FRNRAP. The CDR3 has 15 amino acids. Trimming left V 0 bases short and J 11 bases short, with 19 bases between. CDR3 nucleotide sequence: TGTGCTAGTGGTTTGGTACTGGCCGGGAAAGAAGGTTACACCTTC. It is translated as CASGLVLAGKEGYTF.

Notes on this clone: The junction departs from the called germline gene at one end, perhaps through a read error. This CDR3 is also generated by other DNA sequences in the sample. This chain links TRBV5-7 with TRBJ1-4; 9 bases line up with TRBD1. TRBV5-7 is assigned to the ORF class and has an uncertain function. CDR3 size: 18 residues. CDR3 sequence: CASSLRLGQGPWCEKLFF. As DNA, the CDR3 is TGTGCCAGCAGCTTACGTTTGGGACAGGGCCCTTGGTGTGAAAAGCTGTTTTTT.

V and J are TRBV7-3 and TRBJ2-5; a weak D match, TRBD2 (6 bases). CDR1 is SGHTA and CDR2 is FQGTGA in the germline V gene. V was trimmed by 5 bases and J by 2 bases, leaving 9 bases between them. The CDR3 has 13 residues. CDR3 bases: TGTGCCAGCAGCCGGGGGATTCAAGAGACCCAGTACTTC. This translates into CASSRGIQETQYF.

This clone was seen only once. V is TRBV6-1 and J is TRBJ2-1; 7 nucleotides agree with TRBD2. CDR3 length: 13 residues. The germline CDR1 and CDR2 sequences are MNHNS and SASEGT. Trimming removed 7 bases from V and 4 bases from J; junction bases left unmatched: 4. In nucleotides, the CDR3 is TGTGCCAGCAAGGGCGGGAGATACAATGAGCAGTTCTTC. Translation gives CASKGGRYNEQFF.

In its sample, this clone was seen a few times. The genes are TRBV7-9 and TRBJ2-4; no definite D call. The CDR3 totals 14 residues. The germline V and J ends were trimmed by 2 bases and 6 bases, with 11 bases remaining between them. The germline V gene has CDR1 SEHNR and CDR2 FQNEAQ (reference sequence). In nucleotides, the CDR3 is TGTGCCAGCAGCTTAAAAGTCGGTGGAAACATTCAGTACTTC. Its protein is CASSLKVGGNIQYF.

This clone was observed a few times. The DNA of the CDR3 is TGCGCCAGCTTCGGCAGGGGACCCAGCAAAAACATTCAGTACTTC. Translating gives CASFGRGPSKNIQYF. The rearrangement links TRBV23-1 to TRBJ2-4; D perhaps matches TRBD1 (6 bases). TRBV23-1 is assigned to the ORF class and has an uncertain function. The CDR3 loop spans 15 amino acids. Deletions cut 8 bases from V and 3 bases from J, with 17 bases between.

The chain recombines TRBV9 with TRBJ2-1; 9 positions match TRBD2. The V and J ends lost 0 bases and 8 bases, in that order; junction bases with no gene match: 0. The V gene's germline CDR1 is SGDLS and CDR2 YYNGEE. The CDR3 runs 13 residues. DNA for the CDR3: TGTGCCAGCAGCGTAGCTAGCGGGGATGAGCAGTTCTTC. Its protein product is CASSVASGDEQFF.